This is a list of T cell receptor beta chains from one sample in a study of cytomegalovirus exposure and HLA in healthy donors. Sequencing used immunoSEQ multiplex PCR; TCRdb keeps in-frame clones, though not all of them. The sample carries roughly 61,000 clones, about 90% recorded once. Sequenced input: PBMCs. The receptors shown here come from a man between 25 and 39 years old in good health and CMV-seropositive. CDR3s include the opening cysteine and the closing phenylalanine or tryptophan. A D gene is named only where the DNA matches it firmly. The size field is filled for only some rows; it gives once, few, many or a size class.

>13|TRBV11-3|TRBJ1-1|-|-
TGTGCCAGCAGCTTCGACCAGGGCGAGGCAGCTTTCTTT
CASSFDQGEAAFF
>21|TRBV5-1|TRBJ2-7|TRBD2|-
TGCGCCAGCAGGGGGACAGGGGGTTACCGGACTAGCGGGAGAGGGGACTACGAGCAGTACTTC
CASRGTGGYRTSGRGDYEQYF
>13|TRBV11-1|TRBJ1-1|-|-
TGTGCCAGCACCCGTACCCCTCTATCTGAAGCTTTCTTT
CASTRTPLSEAFF
>13|TRBV10-3|TRBJ2-1|-|-
TGTGCCATCAGTGAGTACAGCTACAATGAGCAGTTCTTC
CAISEYSYNEQFF
>13|TRBV5-5|TRBJ2-7|-|-
TGTGCCAGCAGCTTGATAGTTCGGGACGAGCAGTACTTC
CASSLIVRDEQYF
>14|TRBV7-9|TRBJ1-5|TRBD1|-
TGTGCCAGCAGTTCACAGGGGGTCGGTCAGCCCCAGCATTTT
CASSSQGVGQPQHF
>14|TRBV5-4|TRBJ2-3|-|-
TGTGCCAGCAGCTCGACTCGGGAGTTAGATACGCAGTATTTT
CASSSTRELDTQYF
>16|TRBV5-1|TRBJ1-1|TRBD1|-
TGCGCCAGCAGCTTTCAGCCTACAGGGGAGAACACTGAAGCTTTCTTT
CASSFQPTGENTEAFF
>15|TRBV25-1|TRBJ2-7|TRBD1|few
TGTGCCAGCAGTGGCCTGGGACAGGGGATCAACGAGCAGTACTTC
CASSGLGQGINEQYF
>14|TRBV18|TRBJ1-1|-|-
TGTGCCAGCTCAGTTACAGGGTTGAACACTGAAGCTTTCTTT
CASSVTGLNTEAFF
>19|TRBV5-1|TRBJ1-2|-|-
TGCGCCAGCAGCTTGGTCCATTACCATCCCCAGGGCCCTAACTATGGCTACACCTTC
CASSLVHYHPQGPNYGYTF
>13|TRBV7-9|TRBJ1-2|-|once
TGTGCCAGCAGCTTGGAGGGTAACTATGGCTACACCTTC
CASSLEGNYGYTF
>14|TRBV10-3|TRBJ2-7|TRBD1|-
TGTGCCATCAGTGTGGGGACAGGGGGCAAGGTGCAGTACTTC
CAISVGTGGKVQYF
>14|TRBV7-9|TRBJ2-5|TRBD2|-
TGTGCCAGCAGCTTCATTGGAGCGGGGGAGACCCAGTACTTC
CASSFIGAGETQYF
>13|TRBV6-1|TRBJ2-5|-|-
TGTGCCAGCAGACACAGGGTCCAAGAGACCCAGTACTTC
CASRHRVQETQYF
>13|TRBV5-6|TRBJ2-1|TRBD1|-
TGTGCCAGCAGCCAGGACAGGGGAAATGAGCAGTTCTTC
CASSQDRGNEQFF
>17|TRBV21-1|TRBJ2-1|-|-
TGTGCCAGCAGCAAAGACGTATCGAGCGGCTTCTACAATGAGCAGTTCTTC
CASSKDVSSGFYNEQFF
>15|TRBV5-5|TRBJ1-1|-|-
TGTGCCAGCAGCTTGGGGCAGGGCATGAACACTGAAGCTTTCTTT
CASSLGQGMNTEAFF
>14|TRBV30|TRBJ2-1|TRBD1|-
TGTGCTTGGGATGGGACAGGGGGACGCAATGAGCAGTTCTTC
CAWDGTGGRNEQFF
>15|TRBV5-1|TRBJ2-7|-|-
TGCGCCAGCAGCTTGCAGCAAGGGAGGTCCTACGAGCAGTACTTC
CASSLQQGRSYEQYF
>15|TRBV11-3|TRBJ2-5|-|-
TGTGCCAGCAGCTTAGATGTGACCAGGAAAGAGACCCAGTACTTC
CASSLDVTRKETQYF
>16|TRBV30|TRBJ2-3|TRBD2|once
TGTGCCTGGAGTACGCGACTAGCGGGAGTCACAGATACGCAGTATTTT
CAWSTRLAGVTDTQYF
>15|TRBV18|TRBJ2-1|TRBD2|-
TGTGCCAGCTCACCAACTAGCGGGAGTATGGGTGAGCAGTTCTTC
CASSPTSGSMGEQFF
>14|TRBV15|TRBJ2-3|-|-
TGTGCCACCAGCAAGTTCAGGGGCACAGATACGCAGTATTTT
CATSKFRGTDTQYF
>13|TRBV5-4|TRBJ2-7|-|-
TGTGCCAGCAGCTTATACGGACTCTACGAGCAGTACTTC
CASSLYGLYEQYF
>14|TRBV5-1|TRBJ2-2|-|-
TGCGCCAGCAGCTTGGAAGGGACTCCCGGGGAGCTGTTTTTT
CASSLEGTPGELFF
>18|TRBV7-2|TRBJ1-3|TRBD1|-
TGTGCCAGCAGCTTATCGTCACAGGGGGCTCGATCTGGAAACACCATATATTTT
CASSLSSQGARSGNTIYF
>14|TRBV7-9|TRBJ2-3|-|-
TGTGCCAGCAGCTCACGACTTAGCACAGATACGCAGTATTTT
CASSSRLSTDTQYF
>15|TRBV6-5|TRBJ2-7|TRBD2|-
TGTGCCAGCAGTAAGAGCGGGACGGGGATTTACGAGCAGTACTTC
CASSKSGTGIYEQYF
>14|TRBV7-8|TRBJ2-7|-|-
TGTGCCAGCAGCCCCCGACTAGTGTCCTACGAGCAGTACTTC
CASSPRLVSYEQYF
>15|TRBV6-5|TRBJ2-2|TRBD2|-
TGTGCCAGCAGTTACTCACCTAGCGGGAGGGAGGAGCTGTTTTTT
CASSYSPSGREELFF
>12|TRBV6-6|TRBJ1-2|TRBD1|-
TGTGCCAGCAACACCAGGGGGTATGGCTACACCTTC
CASNTRGYGYTF
>11|TRBV30|TRBJ1-5|-|-
TGTGCCTGGAGCAGAGGAGGTGCCCAGCATTTT
CAWSRGGAQHF
>15|TRBV2|TRBJ2-3|TRBD2|-
TGTGCCAGCAGTCCCCGGACTAGCGGGAGGTATACGCAGTATTTT
CASSPRTSGRYTQYF
>15|TRBV19|TRBJ2-7|-|-
TGTGCCAGTAGCCCCACTCAGCGCAATAATTACGAGCAGTACTTC
CASSPTQRNNYEQYF
>14|TRBV27|TRBJ2-7|-|once
TGTGCCAGCAGTTTGGGAGCGCGCTCCTACGAGCAGTACTTC
CASSLGARSYEQYF
>15|TRBV9|TRBJ1-2|-|-
TGTGCCAGCAGCGTCGGGACTGCTTCAAACTATGGCTACACCTTC
CASSVGTASNYGYTF
>17|TRBV19|TRBJ2-1|-|-
TGTGCCAGTAGTATATCTCCCCCGGACTCCCGAAGCGATGAGCAGTTCTTC
CASSISPPDSRSDEQFF
>18|TRBV28|TRBJ1-2|TRBD1|-
TGTGCCAGCAGTGGCCCGTTGGGACAGGGGGCGCTCGACTATGGCTACACCTTC
CASSGPLGQGALDYGYTF
>13|TRBV7-9|TRBJ2-7|-|once
TGTGCCAGCAGCTTAGCTCTAAACTACGAGCAGTACTTC
CASSLALNYEQYF
>17|TRBV11-3|TRBJ2-1|TRBD2|-
TGTGCCAGCAGCTTAGTTGGACTAGCGGGACCCTACAATGAGCAGTTCTTC
CASSLVGLAGPYNEQFF
>16|TRBV7-8|TRBJ2-1|-|-
TGTGCCAGCAGCCGAACAGGCCTGAGCTCCTACAATGAGCAGTTCTTC
CASSRTGLSSYNEQFF
>17|TRBV7-5|TRBJ2-1|-|once
TGTGCCAGAAGCACCTCCCCTAGCGCCAGCTCCTACAATGAGCAGTTCTTC
CARSTSPSASSYNEQFF
>14|TRBV5-1|TRBJ2-1|TRBD2|-
TGCGCCAGCAGCTTGGACCAGCGGGGAGGATTGCAGTTCTTC
CASSLDQRGGLQFF
>16|TRBV7-3|TRBJ1-6|-|-
TGTGCCAGCAGCTTACGCGACAGAGTCTATAATTCACCCCTCCACTTT
CASSLRDRVYNSPLHF
>15|TRBV6-5|TRBJ2-1|TRBD2|-
TGTGCCAGCAGGTCCGGGGGGGCTAGGTACAATGAGCAGTTCTTC
CASRSGGARYNEQFF
>11|TRBV28|TRBJ1-2|-|-
TGTGCCAGCAAGAGGTCTTATGGCTACACCTTC
CASKRSYGYTF
>15|TRBV6-4|TRBJ2-3|TRBD2|once
TGTGCCAGCAGTGTGACTAGCGGGAGCACAGATACGCAGTATTTT
CASSVTSGSTDTQYF
>20|TRBV29-1|TRBJ2-1|TRBD2|-
TGCAGCGTTAAGATCTCGGGACTAGCGGGAGAGTGGATACCATACAATGAGCAGTTCTTC
CSVKISGLAGEWIPYNEQFF
>15|TRBV28|TRBJ2-7|TRBD2|-
TGTGCCAGCAGCAAGCGGGAAATCAGAGTCTACGAGCAGTACTTC
CASSKREIRVYEQYF
>16|TRBV7-7|TRBJ2-1|TRBD1|-
TGTGCTAGCAGCTTAGCCCCCGGGACAGGGCAGAATGAGCAGTTCTTC
CASSLAPGTGQNEQFF
>15|TRBV5-4|TRBJ2-7|TRBD1|-
TGTGCCAGCAGCCAGGGACAGGGTCGGTCCTACGAGCAGTACTTC
CASSQGQGRSYEQYF
>16|TRBV11-2|TRBJ2-5|TRBD2|-
TGTGCCAGCAGCTTGGGAGGCGGGAGGGGATATGAGACCCAGTACTTC
CASSLGGGRGYETQYF